This entry features one T cell receptor beta chain sequence. This sample was taken from a study of blood T cell repertoires in COVID-19. Across the study: Nucleic acid was either cDNA or gDNA, and it came from T cells, B-cell-depleted T cells, or PBMCs.

In the authors' workflow: Amplification of reference gene primers provided the estimated nucleated cell counts. Measured with immunoSEQ multiplex PCR; TCRdb has only the in-frame clones, and not every one. Clonal size and the V and J genes are those of that table, whereas D and trimming came from the DNA. The table has about 130,000 clones, roughly four fifths seen once. Trimming shortened V by 3 bases and J by 1 base, and 9 bases separated the two germline ends. The CDR3 spans 13 residues. In germline, CDR1 is DFQATT, CDR2 SNEGSKA (reference sequence). The chain joins TRBV20-1 to TRBJ1-1; D is undetermined. The TCR was taken from a human donor in a cohort sampled during active COVID-19. The sequenced sample consisted of peripheral blood. In DNA form, the CDR3 reads TGCAGTGCTAGTCGACATTCGAACACTGAAGCTTTCTTT. Its translation: CSASRHSNTEAFF.